This entry lists 30 T cell receptor beta chains sequenced from one sample in a study of blood T cell repertoires in COVID-19. Only in-frame clones appear in the TCRdb table, and some are missing; sequencing was by immunoSEQ multiplex PCR. The sample carries over 120,000 clones, about 85% recorded once. Sequenced material: peripheral blood. All receptors derive from an older woman with COVID-19, enrolled during active disease.

The V gene is TRBV6-2 or TRBV6-3, the J gene TRBJ2-7, with 13 bases aligning to TRBD2. Germline CDR1 is MNHEY and CDR2 is SVGEGT. The CDR3 runs to 16 residues. The V gene end was trimmed by 5 bases and the J gene end by 6 bases; junction bases not matched to a gene: 10. The CDR3, as DNA: TGTGCCAGCAGTGCCATCGGACTAGCGGGGGTAATCGAGCAGTACTTC. It specifies CASSAIGLAGVIEQYF.

This chain's CDR3 is CASSPPTGVGTEAFF. In DNA form, the CDR3 reads TGTGCCAGCAGTCCCCCGACAGGTGTGGGGACTGAAGCTTTCTTT. The chain couples TRBV28 to TRBJ1-1; TRBD1 might be the D (6 bases). CDR1 is MDHEN, CDR2 SYDVKM, per germline. Trimming removed 5 bases at V and 5 bases at J, with 18 bases between. The CDR3 consists of 15 residues.

This clone was recorded a few times. This chain connects TRBV12-3 or TRBV12-4 to TRBJ1-2, with 9 bases lining up with TRBD1. There are 12 residues in the CDR3. V was clipped by 8 bases and J by 8 bases; unmatched bases: 6. The CDR3 DNA reads as TGTGCCAGCGGGGGACAGGGTGCGGGCTACACCTTC. Amino acids: CASGGQGAGYTF.

V is TRBV25-1 and J is TRBJ1-2; a possible D gene is TRBD1 (5 bases). Germline CDR1 MGHDK, CDR2 SYGVNS. This CDR3 is 15 amino acids long. The ends were cut back, 3 bases at V and 2 bases at J, with 13 bases in the middle. Here the CDR3 DNA reads TGTGCCAGCAGTGACCGAAGCGACAGAAACTATGGCTACACCTTC. It yields the protein CASSDRSDRNYGYTF.

The chain joins TRBV24-1 to TRBJ2-2; 9 bases map to TRBD1. Germline CDR1 and CDR2: KGHDR and SFDVKD. After removal of 1 base from V and 7 bases from J, the junction contained 9 bases not matched to a gene. The CDR3 covers 17 residues. Here the CDR3 reads CATSDFTGGASRGELFF. The CDR3 DNA reads TGTGCCACCAGTGATTTTACAGGGGGCGCGTCTCGCGGGGAGCTGTTTTTT.

A single count supports this clone. This sequence joins TRBV30 and TRBJ1-1; 9 nucleotides agree with TRBD1. The CDR3 covers 19 residues. V lost 3 bases to trimming and J lost 0 bases; unmatched junction nucleotides: 17. Germline V gene lookup returns CDR1 GTSNPN and CDR2 SVGIG (reference sequence). The CDR3 sequence is CAWRTLKIPDRGLNTEAFF. The DNA for the CDR3 is TGTGCCTGGAGAACCCTAAAGATCCCGGACAGGGGTTTGAACACTGAAGCTTTCTTT.

Here the CDR3 reads CASSQGGQGFSPLHF. In DNA, the CDR3 is TGCGCCAGCAGCCAAGGCGGGCAGGGGTTTTCACCCCTCCACTTT. The chain joins TRBV4-3 to TRBJ1-6, with D possibly TRBD1 on 6 matching bases. The CDR3 sequence is 15 residues long. Per the germline V gene, CDR1 is LGHNA and CDR2 is YSLEER. The V and J ends lost 1 base and 9 bases respectively, with 13 bases between them.

The chain couples TRBV3-1 (or the pseudogene TRBV3-2) to TRBJ2-4; D might be TRBD2 (7 bases). Germline assignment: CDR1 LGHDT and CDR2 YNNKEL (reference sequence). The CDR3 sequence is 15 residues long. Trimming removed 6 bases at V and 4 bases at J, with 16 bases between. Here the CDR3 reads CASSNEGGYKNIQYF. The DNA for the CDR3 is TGTGCCAGCAGTAACGAGGGGGGGTATAAAAACATTCAGTACTTC.

The V call is TRBV2, the J call TRBJ2-1; no definite D call. Germline CDR1 is SNHLY and CDR2 is FYNNEI. The CDR3 has 14 residues. Trimming took off 1 base at V and 0 bases at J, with 4 bases between the two ends. The CDR3 protein is CASSEGSSYNEQFF. The CDR3, as DNA: TGTGCCAGCAGTGAAGGCAGCTCCTACAATGAGCAGTTCTTC.

The V call is TRBV10-1, the J call TRBJ2-7; TRBD1 matches 10 bases. With 8 bases clipped from V and 6 bases from J, the junction kept 7 bases outside the gene matches. The CDR3 has 13 residues. CDR1 WNHNN and CDR2 SYGVQD come from the germline V gene (reference sequence). The CDR3 sequence is CASFGGQGFEQYF. The DNA for the CDR3 is TGCGCCAGCTTTGGGGGACAGGGGTTCGAGCAGTACTTC.

The chain has TRBV9 and TRBJ1-1, with a weak D call TRBD1 (6 bases). Per the germline V gene, CDR1 is SGDLS and CDR2 is YYNGEE. Trimming took off 3 bases at V and 0 bases at J, with 24 bases between the two ends. This CDR3 comprises 19 residues. CDR3 sequence: CASSAREGVPGQVNTEAFF. The CDR3 DNA is TGTGCCAGCAGCGCCCGCGAAGGAGTACCGGGACAAGTGAACACTGAAGCTTTCTTT.

This sequence joins TRBV5-1 and TRBJ1-3; 7 positions match TRBD1. J lost 4 bases, V lost 0 bases, and 1 base had no gene match. The germline gives CDR1 SGHRS, CDR2 YFSETQ. The CDR3 is made up of 14 amino acids. CDR3 sequence: CASSLGGQGNTIYF. As DNA, the CDR3 is TGCGCCAGCAGCTTGGGGGGACAGGGAAACACCATATATTTT.

This chain joins TRBV5-1 and TRBJ2-5; 7 nucleotides match TRBD1. V gave up 0 bases and J gave up 4 bases; unmatched junction bases: 9. Germline V gene sequence: CDR1 SGHRS, CDR2 YFSETQ. This CDR3 has 16 residues. The chain's CDR3 is CASSLVEGGARETQYF. CDR3 bases: TGCGCCAGCAGCTTGGTGGAAGGGGGCGCGAGAGAGACCCAGTACTTC.

The rearrangement joins TRBV5-4 to TRBJ1-1, with a tentative D call TRBD1 (6 bases). The CDR3 consists of 15 residues. CDR1 SGHNT and CDR2 YYREEE come from the germline V gene (reference sequence). V was trimmed by 0 bases and J by 0 bases, leaving 9 bases between them. In nucleotides, the CDR3 is TGTGCCAGCAGCTTGGGGGGGCTTTTGAACACTGAAGCTTTCTTT. This gives the protein CASSLGGLLNTEAFF.

The chain links TRBV27 to TRBJ2-5; 8 bases match TRBD1. This CDR3 contains 16 residues. Germline CDR1 is MNHEY and CDR2 is SMNVEV (reference sequence). V lost 8 bases and J lost 5; bases outside the gene matches: 16. DNA of the CDR3: TGTGCCAGCCGGACCGATAGGACAGGGTCCGGGGAGACCCAGTACTTC. Protein sequence: CASRTDRTGSGETQYF.

The rearrangement links TRBV5-4 to TRBJ2-3; TRBD2 agrees at 10 bases. After removal of 1 base from V and 5 bases from J, the junction contained 13 bases not matched to a gene. Germline loops: CDR1 SGHNT, CDR2 YYREEE (reference sequence). CDR3 length: 18 residues. Written as DNA, the CDR3 is TGTGCCAGCAGCTTGAAAGCGGGGGGGCCGGGGTTGGTAGATACGCAGTATTTT. Amino acid sequence: CASSLKAGGPGLVDTQYF.

This clone was seen more than once but under ten times. J is TRBJ1-6 and V is TRBV21-1. TRBV21-1 is recorded as a pseudogene. The CDR3 consists of 10 residues. This CDR3 is CASSTAPLHF. The CDR3 bases are TGTGCCAGCAGCACCGCACCCCTCCACTTT.

The V and J genes are TRBV7-2 and TRBJ2-1, with 7 bases aligning to TRBD2. The CDR3 loop spans 13 amino acids. The germline CDR1 and CDR2 sequences are SGHTA and FQGNSA. The V and J ends lost 1 base and 6 bases, in that order; junction bases with no gene match: 0. In nucleotides, the CDR3 is TGTGCCAGCAGCTTAGGGGGGGGCAATGAGCAGTTCTTC. Protein product: CASSLGGGNEQFF.

The V gene is TRBV14, the J gene TRBJ2-4, with D perhaps matching TRBD1 (5 bases). The germline V gene encodes CDR1 SGHDN and CDR2 FVKESK. V shed 1 base and J shed 2 bases, with 15 bases lying between them. The CDR3 length is 17 residues. The CDR3 reads CASSQVRAGWTKNIQYF. CDR3 DNA sequence: TGTGCCAGCAGCCAAGTAAGGGCAGGGTGGACCAAAAACATTCAGTACTTC.

This rearrangement joins TRBV27 to TRBJ1-4; possibly TRBD1 for D (6 bases). CDR1 MNHEY and CDR2 SMNVEV come from the germline V gene (reference sequence). This CDR3 contains 15 residues. V shed 7 bases and J shed 8 bases, with 20 bases lying between them. The CDR3 here is CASKAQGGPGEKLFF. In DNA form, the CDR3 reads TGTGCCAGCAAGGCCCAAGGGGGACCGGGAGAAAAACTGTTTTTT.

The CDR3 DNA sequence: TGTGCCAGCAGGGATGGTCAGGACTATGGCTACACCTTC. Translation: CASRDGQDYGYTF. This sequence joins TRBV12-3 or TRBV12-4 and TRBJ1-2; D not resolved. Trimming took 6 bases from V and 3 from J, leaving 11 bases between them. The length of the CDR3 is 13 residues.

CDR3 nucleotide sequence: TGTGCCAGCACCCTACCCGGGGTCTATGGCTACACCTTC. Translated: CASTLPGVYGYTF. V usage is TRBV7-2 and J usage is TRBJ1-2, with D unclear. CDR1 is SGHTA, CDR2 FQGNSA, per germline. V lost 7 bases and J 4 bases, leaving 13 bases between the germline ends. The CDR3 extends over 13 amino acids.

In this sample, this clone turned up a few times. V usage is TRBV5-5 and J usage is TRBJ1-2; D is possibly TRBD1 (5 bases). V was clipped by 0 bases and J by 8 bases, with 14 bases between them. The CDR3 loop spans 14 amino acids. Germline lookup yields CDR1 SGHKS and CDR2 YYEKEE (reference sequence). CDR3 nucleotides: TGTGCCAGCAGCTTGGCCGGGGGGGAGATCGGCTACACCTTC. This translates into CASSLAGGEIGYTF.

The V call is TRBV2, the J call TRBJ2-3; 10 nucleotides match TRBD2. The germline V gene encodes CDR1 SNHLY and CDR2 FYNNEI. The CDR3 runs 15 residues. V dropped 4 bases and J dropped 2; count of bases not matched to a gene: 3. The CDR3 spells CASSGLAGVTDTQYF. The CDR3 nucleotides are TGTGCCAGCAGTGGGCTAGCGGGGGTCACAGATACGCAGTATTTT.

The chain recombines TRBV12-3 or TRBV12-4 with TRBJ1-1, with D unresolved. The CDR3 covers 13 residues. V dropped 6 bases and J dropped 5 bases, with 13 bases sitting between them. The CDR3 sequence is CASSRLRRTEAFF. CDR3 DNA: TGTGCCAGCAGCCGCCTAAGGAGGACTGAAGCTTTCTTT.

This rearrangement joins TRBV5-1 to TRBJ2-5; 8 bases are a match to TRBD1. The CDR3 runs 12 residues. V lost 4 bases to trimming and J lost 7 bases; unmatched junction nucleotides: 3. Germline CDR1 is SGHRS and CDR2 is YFSETQ. The chain's CDR3 is CASSPGQGTQYF. CDR3 bases: TGCGCCAGCAGCCCCGGACAGGGGACCCAGTACTTC.

The chain couples TRBV7-9 to TRBJ1-3; the D gene is possibly TRBD1 (5 bases). The CDR3 covers 15 residues. Germline CDR1 SEHNR, CDR2 FQNEAQ (reference sequence). With 3 bases removed from V and 1 base from J, the gap between germline ends came to 10 bases. The CDR3 region has the DNA TGTGCCAGCAGCTTTGGGGCGGGATCTGGAAACACCATATATTTT. Its translation is CASSFGAGSGNTIYF.

The V gene is TRBV19, the J gene TRBJ1-2; D gene ambiguous. Germline V gene lookup returns CDR1 LNHDA and CDR2 SQIVND (reference sequence). Trimming removed 3 bases from V and 7 bases from J, with 9 bases in between. This CDR3 region has 12 residues. The CDR3 sequence is CASSIWGGGYTF. CDR3 nucleotides: TGTGCCAGTAGTATTTGGGGAGGTGGCTACACCTTC.

CDR3 loop: CASTRQPLGNTEAFF. Here the CDR3 DNA reads TGTGCCAGCACGCGGCAGCCCCTCGGGAACACTGAAGCTTTCTTT. The chain is built from TRBV6-5 and TRBJ1-1; no firm D call. V lost 7 bases and J lost 1, with 16 bases in between. This CDR3 is built from 15 residues. Germline V gene lookup returns CDR1 MNHEY and CDR2 SVGAGI.

This clone came up once. The chain employs TRBV19 and TRBJ2-7; 7 nucleotides agree with TRBD1. V was clipped by 6 bases and J by 0 bases; unmatched bases: 8. Looked up from germline, CDR1 is LNHDA and CDR2 is SQIVND (reference sequence). CDR3 length: 15 residues. CDR3: CASSTGDSSSYEQYF. As DNA, the CDR3 is TGTGCCAGTAGCACCGGGGACAGTAGCTCCTACGAGCAGTACTTC.